A selection of T cell receptor beta chains follows, all from one sample in a study of response to subunit inactivated influenza vaccine. TCRdb processed the RT-PCR reads anew with MiXCR; each CDR3 protein has one entry. The sample yields roughly 700,000 distinct CDR3 sequences, 14% seen once. Sequencing was performed on PBMCs from blood, taken roughly 2 weeks before vaccination. The receptors come from a man aged 45-65 years who received an inactivated influenza vaccine. Each CDR3 is given with its conserved first and last residue. A D gene is named only where the DNA matches it firmly. The size field is filled for only some rows; it gives once, few, many or a size class.

>few|TRBV6-1|TRBJ2-3|-
TGTGCCAGCAGAAAAACAGGCCGCTCTAGCACAGATACGCAGTATTTT
CASRKTGRSSTDTQYF
>-|TRBV12-3/TRBV12-4|TRBJ2-1|-
TGTGCCAGCAGTCGACTGGGACCCAACAATGAGCAGTTCTTC
CASSRLGPNNEQFF
>few|TRBV9|TRBJ2-7|-
TGTGCCAGCAGCGTAGTAGGTAGTCTGGGCTACGAGCAGTACTTC
CASSVVGSLGYEQYF
>-|TRBV12-3/TRBV12-4|TRBJ2-5|TRBD1
TGTGCCAGCAGCACCACAGGGGGCCGGGAGACCCAGTACTTC
CASSTTGGRETQYF
>few|TRBV12-3/TRBV12-4|TRBJ2-3|TRBD1
TGTGCCAGCAGTTTGGCAGGGGGTGAAGATACGCAGTATTTT
CASSLAGGEDTQYF
>-|TRBV24-1|TRBJ2-1|TRBD1
TGTGCCACTAGACAGGGGGCAGGGAATGAGCAGTTCTTC
CATRQGAGNEQFF
>-|TRBV15|TRBJ1-5|-
TGTGCCACCAGCAGAGATAATTCACAGCCCCAGCATTTT
CATSRDNSQPQHF
>-|TRBV9|TRBJ2-4|TRBD2
TGTGCCAGCAGCGTAGAGAAGGCTAGCGGGCTTATAGCCAAAAACATTCAGTACTTC
CASSVEKASGLIAKNIQYF
>many|TRBV12-3/TRBV12-4|TRBJ2-1|TRBD2
TGTGCCAGCACGAGCGGGAGGCACCATGAGCAGTTCTTC
CASTSGRHHEQFF
>-|TRBV10-3|TRBJ1-2|-
TGTGCCATCAGTGAGATCGCAGGCTATGGCTACACCTTC
CAISEIAGYGYTF
>-|TRBV20-1|TRBJ1-5|-
TGCAGTGCTAGGGTGCAGGGAGGAGGGAATCAGCCCCAGCATTTT
CSARVQGGGNQPQHF
>-|TRBV7-2|TRBJ2-5|TRBD2
TGTGCCAGCATCTTGTCTAAAGCGGGGGGCCAAGAGACCCAGTACTTC
CASILSKAGGQETQYF
>-|TRBV4-3|TRBJ2-3|TRBD2
TGCGCCAGCAGCACACGACTAGCGGGATTTGATACGCAGTATTTT
CASSTRLAGFDTQYF
>-|TRBV20-1|TRBJ1-4|-
TGCAGTGCTAGAGTTCGGGGAAAACTGTTTTTT
CSARVRGKLFF
>-|TRBV7-2|TRBJ2-7|TRBD2
TGTGCCAGCGGGGGGACTAGAGCGGGCGAGCAGTACTTC
CASGGTRAGEQYF
>few|TRBV4-2|TRBJ2-7|TRBD2
TGTGCCAGCAGCCATTCCTTTGGGGCCACTAGCGGGATGAACTACGAGCAGTACTTC
CASSHSFGATSGMNYEQYF
>-|TRBV11-2|TRBJ2-1|-
TGTGCCAGCAGCTTGCCTACCCTAGGTGAGCAGTTCTTC
CASSLPTLGEQFF
>few|TRBV19|TRBJ2-1|-
TGTGCCAGTAGTGCTCGGGACTGGTATACAACCGAGCAGTTCTTC
CASSARDWYTTEQFF
>once|TRBV5-1|TRBJ2-1|-
TGCGCCAGCAGCTTGGCTCCGGGGGACTCCTACAATGAGCAGTTATTC
CASSLAPGDSYNEQLF
>-|TRBV12-3/TRBV12-4|TRBJ2-2|TRBD2
TGTGCCAGCAGTTCTCTAGCGGGGTTCACCGGGGAGCTGTTTTTT
CASSSLAGFTGELFF
>-|TRBV6-1|TRBJ1-1|-
TGTGCCAGCAGCCCCAGAGCGCCCACTGAAGCTTTCTTT
CASSPRAPTEAFF
>-|TRBV2|TRBJ2-7|-
TGTGCCAGCAGTGAGGCAAACGAGCAGTACTTC
CASSEANEQYF
>few|TRBV3-1|TRBJ2-7|TRBD1
TGTGCCAGCAGCCAAGGACAGGGGCCTTTTTACGAGCAGTACTTC
CASSQGQGPFYEQYF
>few|TRBV7-2|TRBJ2-3|-
TGTGCCAGCAGCTTAGGGGGCGGTCCCGTTCAAGATACGCAGTATTTT
CASSLGGGPVQDTQYF
>-|TRBV11-2|TRBJ2-2|TRBD2
TGTGCCAGCAGCCCACGGGGGGTTGGGCCCGTTAGCGCCGGGGAGCTGTTTTTT
CASSPRGVGPVSAGELFF
>few|TRBV5-1|TRBJ2-3|TRBD1
TGCGCCAGCAGCTTGAATCGGGACAGAGGCGCAGATACGCAGTATTTT
CASSLNRDRGADTQYF
>few|TRBV7-9|TRBJ1-2|-
TGTGCCAGCAGCTTAGCAGGGAATTCTAACTATGGCTACACCTTC
CASSLAGNSNYGYTF
>-|TRBV11-1|TRBJ2-1|-
TGTGACAGCAGCTTAGCGGAGCGGGCGTTCTCCTACAATGAGCAGTTCTTC
CDSSLAERAFSYNEQFF
>few|TRBV29-1|TRBJ2-3|TRBD2
TGCAGCGTTGCGCGGGACTACAGCACAGATACGCAGTATTTT
CSVARDYSTDTQYF
>-|TRBV7-2|TRBJ2-5|-
TGTGCCAGCAGCTTAAGAGTCAGGGCAGACATTGGGGGGACCCAGTACTTC
CASSLRVRADIGGTQYF
>many|TRBV28|TRBJ1-1|-
TGTGCCAGCAGTACACCGGGACAACTGAACACTGAAGCTTTCTTT
CASSTPGQLNTEAFF
>few|TRBV6-1|TRBJ2-1|TRBD2
TGTGCCACGCAAGGACTAGCGGGAGGGCGCGGCTATGAGCAGTTCTTC
CATQGLAGGRGYEQFF
>few|TRBV7-2|TRBJ2-4|TRBD2
TGTGCCAGCAGCTTTGGGAGCGGGATCAAAAACATTCAGTACTTC
CASSFGSGIKNIQYF
>-|TRBV25-1|TRBJ2-7|-
TGTGCCAGCAGTACGTACTCAGGGGAATCTGCCTACAGCTACGAGCAGTACTTC
CASSTYSGESAYSYEQYF
>-|TRBV12-3/TRBV12-4|TRBJ2-7|TRBD1
TGTGCCAGCAGGGGCTATGGGACAGGGGGCTACTACGAGCAGTACTTC
CASRGYGTGGYYEQYF
>-|TRBV20-1|TRBJ2-5|-
TGCAGTGCTAGATACGGAAGAGAGACCCAGTACTTC
CSARYGRETQYF
>many|TRBV20-1|TRBJ2-2|TRBD1
TGCAGTGCTAGAGGGGAGGGGACAGGGGATTCCGGGGAGCTGTTTTTT
CSARGEGTGDSGELFF
>-|TRBV5-1|TRBJ2-7|TRBD2
TGCGCCAGCAGCTTGGAGGGGACTAAAAGCTACGAGCAGTACTTC
CASSLEGTKSYEQYF
>-|TRBV28|TRBJ2-2|-
TGTGCCAGCAGAAGTGGTAGCAGGAACACCGGGGAGCTGTTTTTT
CASRSGSRNTGELFF
>few|TRBV28|TRBJ2-5|-
TGTGCCAGCAGTCCCCTCGGCGGGGATCCGGGAGAGACCCAGTACTTC
CASSPLGGDPGETQYF
>-|TRBV12-3/TRBV12-4|TRBJ2-7|-
TGTGCCAGCAGTTCCGCCGGGGGCAAAGAGCAGTACTTC
CASSSAGGKEQYF
>few|TRBV7-6|TRBJ2-3|TRBD2
TGTGCCAGCAGCTTAACCCCACGGACTAGCGTGAACTCAGATACGCAGTATTTT
CASSLTPRTSVNSDTQYF
>few|TRBV6-2/TRBV6-3|TRBJ2-1|TRBD2
TGTGCCAGCAGTTATCTAGCGGGAGGGCCTGTAAATGAGCAGTTCTTC
CASSYLAGGPVNEQFF
>few|TRBV20-1|TRBJ2-1|TRBD2
TGCAGTGCTCGCCGGACTAGCGTGGTACGGAACGAGCAGTTCTTC
CSARRTSVVRNEQFF
>-|TRBV9|TRBJ1-6|-
TGTGCCAGCAGCCCCCTTGGGCCCGCCGGTACCTCACCCCTCCACTTT
CASSPLGPAGTSPLHF
>few|TRBV6-5|TRBJ1-1|-
TGTGCCAGCAGTTACCGTGGGGGGGAGCACACTGAAGCTTTCTTT
CASSYRGGEHTEAFF
>many|TRBV4-3|TRBJ2-4|-
TGCGCCAGCAGCCAGGGGTGGGGGGAAGGAGCCAAAAACATTCAGTACTTC
CASSQGWGEGAKNIQYF
>-|TRBV28|TRBJ1-2|TRBD1
TGTGCCAGCACCCCGGACAGGGGGCGCGGCTATGGCTACACCTTC
CASTPDRGRGYGYTF
>few|TRBV30|TRBJ1-3|-
TGTGCCTGGGAGAGGAGCTCTGGAAACACCATATATTTT
CAWERSSGNTIYF
>-|TRBV14|TRBJ2-2|-
TGTGCCAGCAGCCAAGAACGACTCAGGAACACCGGGGAGCTGTTTTTT
CASSQERLRNTGELFF